The entry below describes one TCR beta chain. Its matching antigen is unknown. This entry belongs to a study of human T cells and chemical hapten exposure. Points from the study as a whole: DPC sensitization left the count of TCRs above 1 in 1000 unchanged. Expanded TCRs produced significantly more large CDR3 similarity clusters than controls did.

Each CDR3 protein gets one entry after TCRdb re-called the RACE reads with MiXCR. The sample holds around 53,000 distinct CDR3 sequences, around 9.3% seen once. The CDR3 runs to 15 residues. Germline V CDR1 and CDR2: SGHRS, YFSETQ. V shed 1 base and J 0 bases; nucleotides not matched to a gene: 1. Time point: patch test 1, 2 weeks after DPC sensitization. The treatment denotes: therapeutic diphenylcyclopropenone sensitization with weekly scalp DPC. Total RNA extraction was carried out from unfractionated whole blood. The rearrangement links TRBV5-1 to TRBJ1-5, with 7 bases aligning to TRBD1. This receptor was taken from a woman aged 45-59 years with alopecia areata. Some clones in this sample may be carry-over from other donors' samples. The source was whole blood, collected in connection with sensitization to the hapten diphenylcyclopropenone (DPC). This CDR3 is CASSLTGDSNQPQHF. The CDR3 DNA reads TGCGCCAGCAGCTTGACAGGGGATAGCAATCAGCCCCAGCATTTT.